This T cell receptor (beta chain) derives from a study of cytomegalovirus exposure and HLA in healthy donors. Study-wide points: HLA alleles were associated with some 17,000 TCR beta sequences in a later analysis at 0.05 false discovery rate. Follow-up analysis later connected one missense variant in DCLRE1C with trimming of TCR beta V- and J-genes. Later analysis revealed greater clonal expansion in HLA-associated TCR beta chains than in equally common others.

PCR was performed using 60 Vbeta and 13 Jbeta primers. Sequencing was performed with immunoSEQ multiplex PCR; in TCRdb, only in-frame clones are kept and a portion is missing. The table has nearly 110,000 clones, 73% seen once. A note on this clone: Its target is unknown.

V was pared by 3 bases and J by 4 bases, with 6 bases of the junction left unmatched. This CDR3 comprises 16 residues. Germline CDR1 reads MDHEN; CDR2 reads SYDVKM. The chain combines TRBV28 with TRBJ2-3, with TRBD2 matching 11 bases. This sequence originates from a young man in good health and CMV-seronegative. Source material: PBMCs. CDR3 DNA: TGTGCCAGCAGTTTGCGGCTAGCGGGGGGTTCAGATACGCAGTATTTT. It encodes CASSLRLAGGSDTQYF.